The sequence of this T cell receptor (beta chain) was determined in a study of sequential checkpoint blockade in melanoma. At the level of the study: Maintenance nivolumab came after either treatment sequence. Fewer than 25 patients had tumor biopsies before treatment and at week 13. General study findings and limits: T-cell fraction and clonality followed PD-L1 and CD8+ counts, not mutational load.

Treatment defined: randomized to nivolumab then ipilimumab (arm A) or the reverse (arm B). Profiled with immunoSEQ multiplex PCR; TCRdb holds only in-frame clones, not every one. The data contain some 9,600 clones, 24% of them singletons. As for this clone: Antigen specificity is unknown.

Trimming removed 0 bases from V and 0 bases from J, with 6 bases in between. There are 14 residues in the CDR3. Germline V lookup: CDR1 SGHRS, CDR2 YFSETQ. This sequence was found in a human donor with melanoma. Here the sequenced sample was tumor tissue (inferred from file names), taken from a patient given nivolumab and ipilimumab in sequence. V is TRBV5-1 and J is TRBJ1-1, with unresolved D. The CDR3 sequence is CASSLASMNTEAFF. In DNA, the CDR3 is TGCGCCAGCAGCTTGGCTTCCATGAACACTGAAGCTTTCTTT.